The 11 T cell receptor beta chains below come from one sample, sequenced in a study of blood T cell repertoires in COVID-19 (dated by TCRdb to 2018 to 2020). Libraries were prepared through the immunoSEQ multiplex PCR assay. The clones in this table, taken by TCRdb from immuneACCESS, are in-frame only. Not every clone is retained; where verified, under half of the shortfall comes from an unresolved V gene, and the cause of the rest is unknown. Across this sample there are 120,000 to 150,000 clones, with approximately 80% seen only once. Of the sample, around 16% falls within the top ten clones. Sequenced sample: peripheral blood. Receptors were obtained from a man aged 50-60 years with acute or convalescent COVID-19.

DNA for the CDR3: TGCGCCAGCAGCGGGGGGACAGGGGGCTCCGGAAACACCATATATTTT. It encodes CASSGGTGGSGNTIYF. The J gene is TRBJ1-3, the V gene TRBV5-1, with 12 bases identical to TRBD1. This CDR3 contains 16 residues. Germline V gives CDR1 SGHRS, CDR2 YFSETQ. V shed 4 bases, J shed 4 bases, and the junction held 6 bases outside the gene matches.

In its sample, this clone was seen once. The gene calls are TRBV19 and TRBJ1-6; a weak D match, TRBD1 (5 bases). From germline, CDR1 is LNHDA and CDR2 SQIVND (reference sequence). The CDR3 runs 13 residues. Trimming removed 1 base at V and 8 bases at J, with 6 bases between. The CDR3 DNA is TGTGCCAGTAGTATAGCGGGGGATTCACCCCTCCACTTT. Residues: CASSIAGDSPLHF.

This chain links TRBV5-1 with TRBJ2-6; unclear D gene. The germline gives CDR1 SGHRS, CDR2 YFSETQ. The CDR3 covers 16 residues. With 4 bases removed from V and 3 bases from J, the gap between germline ends came to 14 bases. CDR3 coding DNA: TGCGCCAGCAGCCCTCTGAGCCCGGGTGGGGCCAACGTCCTGACTTTC. Protein: CASSPLSPGGANVLTF.

This clone has just a few counts. This sequence joins TRBV4-1 and TRBJ2-2, with TRBD2 matching 9 bases. Germline CDR1 reads MGHRA; CDR2 reads YSYEKL. The CDR3 has 18 amino acids. J gave up 1 base and V 2 bases, and 8 bases lay outside the gene matches. The CDR3 is CASSQRPSGVENTGELFF. CDR3 DNA sequence: TGCGCCAGCAGCCAAAGACCTAGCGGGGTTGAGAACACCGGGGAGCTGTTTTTT.

This clone was observed once. J is TRBJ1-2 and V is TRBV19, with 8 bases that match TRBD1. Losses at the gene ends were 5 bases for V and 8 bases for J; bases not matched to a gene: 4. The germline gives CDR1 LNHDA, CDR2 SQIVND (reference sequence). This CDR3 spans 12 amino acids. Here the CDR3 reads CASSATGVGYTF. The CDR3 DNA reads as TGTGCCAGTAGTGCGACAGGGGTAGGCTACACCTTC.

The chain uses TRBV5-1 and TRBJ2-5; D possibly corresponds to TRBD2 (6 bases). Trimming shortened V by 4 bases and J by 5 bases, and 12 bases separated the two germline ends. This CDR3 has 13 amino acids. From germline, CDR1 is SGHRS and CDR2 YFSETQ. As DNA, the CDR3 is TGCGCCAGCAGCCCGACTAGTCGGGAGACCCAGTACTTC. Amino acids: CASSPTSRETQYF.

The CDR3 sequence: CAWKMGTSTDTQYF. Written as DNA, the CDR3 is TGTGCCTGGAAGATGGGGACTAGCACAGATACGCAGTATTTT. The gene calls are TRBV30 and TRBJ2-3; weak D call: TRBD2 (6 bases). The CDR3 is 14 residues long. Deletions cut 4 bases from V and 0 bases from J, with 11 bases between. Germline CDR1 GTSNPN, CDR2 SVGIG (reference sequence).

J is TRBJ2-7 and V is TRBV18; D may be TRBD1 (6 bases). The CDR3 runs to 15 residues. Trimming removed 4 bases at V and 4 bases at J, with 17 bases between. From germline, CDR1 is KGHSH and CDR2 LQKENI. This chain's CDR3 is CASSHGTQPPYEQYF. The CDR3, as DNA: TGTGCCAGCTCACACGGGACACAACCGCCGTACGAGCAGTACTTC.

The genes are TRBV4-1 and TRBJ1-6; possibly TRBD1 for D (6 bases). Germline CDR1 MGHRA, CDR2 YSYEKL. This CDR3 is 12 amino acids long. Trimming cost V 1 base and J 15 bases, with 10 bases left between them. The CDR3: CASSQGDNLLHF. DNA for the CDR3: TGCGCCAGCAGCCAAGGGGACAACCTCCTCCACTTT.

V is TRBV10-3 and J is TRBJ1-5; TRBD1 might be the D (5 bases). CDR3 size: 13 residues. Germline lookup yields CDR1 ENHRY and CDR2 SYGVKD. V was trimmed by 4 bases and J by 5 bases, leaving 9 bases between them. The DNA of the CDR3 is TGTGCCATCAGTGCGACAGACGATCAGCCCCAGCATTTT. As protein: CAISATDDQPQHF.

The chain carries TRBV29-1 and TRBJ1-2; perhaps TRBD1 as D (5 bases). The CDR3 loop spans 13 amino acids. CDR1 is SQVTM and CDR2 is ANQGSEA in the germline V gene. The V end was cut by 0 bases, the J end by 8 bases, with 13 bases between. For the CDR3, the DNA is TGCAGCGTTGAAGATATCCAGGGCAGCGGCTACACCTTC. Protein product: CSVEDIQGSGYTF.